A selection of T cell receptor beta chains follows, all from one sample in a study of T cells in localized non-small cell lung cancer. The method was immunoSEQ multiplex PCR; TCRdb's version includes in-frame clones alone and lacks a portion of them. The sample lists roughly 30,000 clones; approximately 91% were seen once. Sequencing used peripheral blood, obtained before any cancer treatment. The receptors here all came from a woman aged 35-75 years with stage I lung adenocarcinoma. CDR3s include the opening cysteine and the closing phenylalanine or tryptophan. The D gene is left open where the match is weak. Clone size is stated in some rows and not others, as once, few, many or a class when expanded.

V	size	D	J	CDR3	DNA
TRBV18	.	.	TRBJ1-4	CASSPQNEKLFF	TGTGCCAGCTCACCCCAAAATGAAAAACTGTTTTTT
TRBV5-1	.	.	TRBJ2-7	CASSLAPLGVNSYEQYF	TGCGCCAGCAGCTTGGCCCCTCTGGGGGTCAACTCCTACGAGCAGTACTTC
TRBV15	once	.	TRBJ2-6	CATSGAGINVLTF	TGTGCCACCAGCGGTGCAGGGATCAACGTCCTGACTTTC
TRBV25-1	.	.	TRBJ1-1	CASSEWGVMNTEAFF	TGTGCCAGCAGTGAATGGGGAGTAATGAACACTGAAGCTTTCTTT
TRBV9	once	.	TRBJ2-7	CASGGDSYEQYF	TGTGCCAGCGGTGGGGACTCCTACGAGCAGTACTTC
TRBV6-5	.	.	TRBJ1-1	CASGYRPNTEAFF	TGTGCCAGCGGATACCGCCCGAACACTGAAGCTTTCTTT
TRBV19	.	.	TRBJ2-7	CASSILIGGRYEQYF	TGTGCCAGTAGTATCCTTATCGGGGGGCGGTACGAGCAGTACTTC
TRBV2	.	.	TRBJ1-1	CASSEGRPVNTEAFF	TGTGCCAGCAGTGAGGGACGTCCTGTCAACACTGAAGCTTTCTTT
TRBV7-3	once	.	TRBJ2-2	CASSLSLNTGELFF	TGTGCCAGCAGCTTATCTCTGAACACCGGGGAGCTGTTTTTT
TRBV7-9	once	.	TRBJ2-7	CASSSTVYEQYF	TGTGCCAGCAGCTCCACGGTCTACGAGCAGTACTTC
TRBV7-3	.	.	TRBJ2-3	CASSLNMAADTQYF	TGTGCCAGCAGTCTTAACATGGCGGCAGATACGCAGTATTTT
TRBV7-9	once	.	TRBJ1-1	CASKVNTEAFF	TGTGCCAGCAAGGTGAACACTGAAGCTTTCTTT
TRBV11-2	.	.	TRBJ2-2	CASSLGPGLGVELFF	TGTGCCAGCAGCTTAGGGCCAGGTCTTGGGGTGGAGCTGTTTTTT
TRBV18	.	TRBD1	TRBJ2-3	CASSPLGTGETASTDTQYF	TGTGCCAGCTCACCACTTGGGACAGGAGAAACCGCTAGCACAGATACGCAGTATTTT
TRBV28	few	.	TRBJ2-3	CASSFVAGTDTQYF	TGTGCCAGCAGTTTTGTAGCCGGCACAGATACGCAGTATTTT
TRBV11-2	.	.	TRBJ1-1	CASSLVSGLLINTEAFF	TGTGCCAGCAGCTTAGTCTCAGGGCTTCTTATTAACACTGAAGCTTTCTTT
TRBV10-3	.	TRBD2	TRBJ2-6	CAISGIPASGGDHWANVLTF	TGTGCCATCAGCGGAATCCCGGCTAGCGGGGGGGACCACTGGGCCAACGTCCTGACTTTC
TRBV7-3	.	.	TRBJ2-7	CASSLKWGDSEQYF	TGTGCCAGCAGCTTAAAATGGGGAGATTCCGAGCAGTACTTC
TRBV27	.	.	TRBJ2-5	CASSFLPPDADRQETQYF	TGTGCCAGCAGTTTCCTTCCCCCCGATGCGGACAGACAAGAGACCCAGTACTTC
TRBV10-3	once	.	TRBJ1-2	CAISESKANYGYTF	TGTGCCATCAGTGAGTCGAAAGCTAACTATGGCTACACCTTC
TRBV4-3	.	.	TRBJ1-5	CASSQDNRGNQPQHF	TGCGCCAGCAGCCAAGACAACAGGGGCAATCAGCCCCAGCATTTT
TRBV10-3	.	TRBD2	TRBJ2-3	CAIRIGLAGENTQYF	TGTGCCATCAGAATAGGACTAGCGGGGGAAAATACGCAGTATTTT
TRBV18	.	TRBD1	TRBJ1-1	CASSGRQGGTEAFF	TGTGCCAGCTCGGGGCGACAGGGGGGCACTGAAGCTTTCTTT
TRBV27	.	.	TRBJ1-1	CASRSGPRNTEAFF	TGTGCCAGCAGGTCGGGGCCCAGGAACACTGAAGCTTTCTTT
TRBV4-3	.	.	TRBJ2-5	CASSPRGEEAATQYF	TGCGCCAGCAGCCCGAGGGGGGAAGAAGCGGCGACCCAGTACTTC
TRBV7-2	few	.	TRBJ2-5	CASSLVTSPALKETQYF	TGTGCCAGCAGCTTAGTTACTAGCCCAGCCTTAAAAGAGACCCAGTACTTC
TRBV6-6	.	.	TRBJ2-7	CASSDRQTNSYEQYF	TGTGCCAGCAGCGACCGACAAACGAATTCCTACGAGCAGTACTTC